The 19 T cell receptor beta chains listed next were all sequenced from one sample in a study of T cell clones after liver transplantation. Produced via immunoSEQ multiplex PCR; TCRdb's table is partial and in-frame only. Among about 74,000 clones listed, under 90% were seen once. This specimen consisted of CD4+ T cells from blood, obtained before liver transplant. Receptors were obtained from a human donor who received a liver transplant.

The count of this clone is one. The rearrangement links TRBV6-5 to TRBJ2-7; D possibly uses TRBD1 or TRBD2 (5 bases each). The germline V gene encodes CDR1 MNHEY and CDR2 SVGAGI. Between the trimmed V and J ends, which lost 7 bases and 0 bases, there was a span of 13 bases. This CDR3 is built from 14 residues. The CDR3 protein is CASKGPGGSYEQYF. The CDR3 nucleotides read TGTGCCAGCAAGGGCCCTGGGGGCTCCTACGAGCAGTACTTC.

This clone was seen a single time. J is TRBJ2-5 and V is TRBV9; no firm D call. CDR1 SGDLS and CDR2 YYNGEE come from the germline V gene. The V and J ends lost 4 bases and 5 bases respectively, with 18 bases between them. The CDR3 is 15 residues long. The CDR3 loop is CASSPMGSPEETQYF. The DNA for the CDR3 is TGTGCCAGCAGCCCCATGGGCTCTCCCGAGGAGACCCAGTACTTC.

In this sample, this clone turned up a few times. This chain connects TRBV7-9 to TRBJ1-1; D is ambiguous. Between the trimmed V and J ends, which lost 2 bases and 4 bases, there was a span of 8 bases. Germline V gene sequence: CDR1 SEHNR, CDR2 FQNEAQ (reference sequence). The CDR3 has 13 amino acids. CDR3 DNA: TGTGCCAGCAGCTTAACACGGGGCACTGAAGCTTTCTTT. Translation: CASSLTRGTEAFF.

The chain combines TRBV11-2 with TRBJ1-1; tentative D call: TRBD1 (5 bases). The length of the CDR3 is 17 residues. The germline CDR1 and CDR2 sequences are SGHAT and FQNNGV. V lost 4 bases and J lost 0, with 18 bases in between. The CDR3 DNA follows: TGTGCCAGCAGCTACCCGGGGGGGTCACCTTTGAACACTGAAGCTTTCTTT. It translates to CASSYPGGSPLNTEAFF.

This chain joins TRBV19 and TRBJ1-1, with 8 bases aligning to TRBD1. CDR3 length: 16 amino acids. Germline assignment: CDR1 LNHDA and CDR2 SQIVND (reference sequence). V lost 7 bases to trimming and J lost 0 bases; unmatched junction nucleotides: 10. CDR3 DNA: TGTGCCAGTACTGGCAGGGGGCCAACTATGAACACTGAAGCTTTCTTT. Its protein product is CASTGRGPTMNTEAFF.

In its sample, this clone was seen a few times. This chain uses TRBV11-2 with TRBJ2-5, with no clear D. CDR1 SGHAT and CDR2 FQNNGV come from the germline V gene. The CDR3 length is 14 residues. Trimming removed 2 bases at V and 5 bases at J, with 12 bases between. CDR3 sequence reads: CASSLSPNEETQYF. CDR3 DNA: TGTGCCAGCAGCTTATCACCAAACGAGGAGACCCAGTACTTC.

DNA for the CDR3: TGTGCCAGCAGTACTGATCGGGGCAAGAAGCCCCAGCATTTT. It is translated as CASSTDRGKKPQHF. The chain has TRBV28 and TRBJ1-5; a weak D match, TRBD1 (5 bases). The germline V gene encodes CDR1 MDHEN and CDR2 SYDVKM. This CDR3 has 14 amino acids. Between the trimmed V and J ends, which lost 5 bases and 8 bases, there was a span of 16 bases.

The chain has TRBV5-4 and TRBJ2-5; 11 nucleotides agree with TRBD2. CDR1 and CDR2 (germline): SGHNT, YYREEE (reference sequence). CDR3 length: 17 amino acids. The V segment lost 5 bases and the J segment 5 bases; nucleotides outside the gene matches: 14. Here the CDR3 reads CASSPGGSGRAGETQYF. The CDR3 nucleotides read TGTGCCAGCAGTCCCGGGGGTAGCGGGAGGGCCGGGGAGACCCAGTACTTC.

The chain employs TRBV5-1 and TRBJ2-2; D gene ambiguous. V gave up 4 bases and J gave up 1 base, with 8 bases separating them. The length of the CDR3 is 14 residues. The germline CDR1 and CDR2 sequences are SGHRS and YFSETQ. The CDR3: CASSLQMNTGELFF. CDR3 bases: TGCGCCAGCAGCCTCCAGATGAACACCGGGGAGCTGTTTTTT.

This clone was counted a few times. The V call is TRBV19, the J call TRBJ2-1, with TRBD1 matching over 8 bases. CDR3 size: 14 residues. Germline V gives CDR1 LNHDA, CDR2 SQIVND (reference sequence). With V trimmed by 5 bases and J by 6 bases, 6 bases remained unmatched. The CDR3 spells CASSGWTGSNEQFF. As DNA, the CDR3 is TGTGCCAGTAGTGGATGGACAGGGAGCAATGAGCAGTTCTTC.

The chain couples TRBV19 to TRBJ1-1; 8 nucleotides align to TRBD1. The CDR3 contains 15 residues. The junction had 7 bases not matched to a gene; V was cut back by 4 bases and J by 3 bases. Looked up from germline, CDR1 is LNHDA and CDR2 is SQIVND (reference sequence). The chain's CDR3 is CASSTSDRGDTEAFF. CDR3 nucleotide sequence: TGTGCCAGTAGTACATCCGACAGGGGAGACACTGAAGCTTTCTTT. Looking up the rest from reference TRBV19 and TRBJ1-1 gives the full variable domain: DGGITQSPKYLFRKEGQNVTLSCEQNLNHDAMYWYRQDPGQGLRLIYYSQIVNDFQKGDIAEGYSVSREKKESFPLTVTSAQKNPTAFYLCASSTSDRGDTEAFFGQGTRLTVV.

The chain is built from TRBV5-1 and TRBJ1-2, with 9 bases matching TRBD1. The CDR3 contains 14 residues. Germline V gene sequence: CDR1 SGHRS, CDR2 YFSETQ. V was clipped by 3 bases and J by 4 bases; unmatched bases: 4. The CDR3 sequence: CASSSTTGGYGYTF. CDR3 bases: TGCGCCAGCAGCTCGACGACAGGGGGCTATGGCTACACCTTC.

CDR3 nucleotide sequence: TGTGCCAGCAGTGGTCTTAATACAGATACGCAGTATTTT. Its translation is CASSGLNTDTQYF. V usage is TRBV2 and J usage is TRBJ2-3; D unresolved. Deletions cut 4 bases from V and 3 bases from J, with 8 bases between. This CDR3 comprises 13 residues. Germline lookup yields CDR1 SNHLY and CDR2 FYNNEI. The full variable domain, completed using reference TRBV2 and TRBJ2-3, is EPEVTQTPSHQVTQMGQEVILRCVPISNHLYFYWYRQILGQKVEFLVSFYNNEISEKSEIFDDQFSVERPDGSNFTLKIRSTKLEDSAMYFCASSGLNTDTQYFGPGTRLTVL.

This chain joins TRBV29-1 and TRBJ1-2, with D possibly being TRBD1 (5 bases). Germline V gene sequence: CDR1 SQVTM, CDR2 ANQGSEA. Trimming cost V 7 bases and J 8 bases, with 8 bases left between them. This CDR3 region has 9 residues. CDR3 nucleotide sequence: TGCAGCGCCGGGGGGGGCTACACCTTC. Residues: CSAGGGYTF.

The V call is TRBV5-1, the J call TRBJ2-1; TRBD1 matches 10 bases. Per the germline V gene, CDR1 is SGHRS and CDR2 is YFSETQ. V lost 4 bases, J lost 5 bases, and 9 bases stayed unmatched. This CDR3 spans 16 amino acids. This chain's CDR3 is CASSPRQGALNNEQFF. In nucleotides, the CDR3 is TGCGCCAGCAGCCCCAGACAGGGGGCGTTGAACAATGAGCAGTTCTTC.

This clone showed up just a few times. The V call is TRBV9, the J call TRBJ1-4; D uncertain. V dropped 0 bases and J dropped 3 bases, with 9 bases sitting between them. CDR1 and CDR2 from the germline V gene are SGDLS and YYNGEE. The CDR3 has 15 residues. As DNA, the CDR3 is TGTGCCAGCAGCGTAGTTTCAGGTCCTAATGAAAAACTGTTTTTT. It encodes CASSVVSGPNEKLFF.

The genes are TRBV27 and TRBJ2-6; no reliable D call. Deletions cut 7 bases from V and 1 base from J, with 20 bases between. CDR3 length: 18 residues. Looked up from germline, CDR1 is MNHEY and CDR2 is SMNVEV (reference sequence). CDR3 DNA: TGTGCCAGCACAGATCAGGCCCCTTTAAGGTCTGGGGCCAACGTCCTGACTTTC. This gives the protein CASTDQAPLRSGANVLTF.

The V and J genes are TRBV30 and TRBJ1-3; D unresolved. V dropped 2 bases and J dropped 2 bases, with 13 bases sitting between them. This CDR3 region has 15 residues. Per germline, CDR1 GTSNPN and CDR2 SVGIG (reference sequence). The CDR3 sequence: CAWSRSSGAGNTIYF. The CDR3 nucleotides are TGTGCCTGGAGTCGTTCCAGTGGAGCTGGAAACACCATATATTTT.

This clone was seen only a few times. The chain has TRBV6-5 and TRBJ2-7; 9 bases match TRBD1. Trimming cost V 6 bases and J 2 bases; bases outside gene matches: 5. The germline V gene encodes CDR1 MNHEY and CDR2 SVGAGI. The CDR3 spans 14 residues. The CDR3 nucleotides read TGTGCCAGCAGCTTGGGACAGGGTACCTACGAGCAGTACTTC. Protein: CASSLGQGTYEQYF.